The 6 T cell receptor beta chains below all came from one sample that was sequenced in a study of graft-versus-host responses after intestinal transplantation. Their antigens remain unidentified. Only in-frame clones appear in the TCRdb table, and some are missing; sequencing was by immunoSEQ multiplex PCR. This table holds about 78,000 clones, roughly 90% found once. The sample consisted of unstimulated CD8+ T cells sorted from spleen or lymph node cells, taken before transplant. The receptors were gathered from a human donor who was the organ donor for an intestinal transplant.

This clone has a single count. J is TRBJ1-2 and V is TRBV25-1, with TRBD1 matching over 7 bases. Germline V gene lookup returns CDR1 MGHDK and CDR2 SYGVNS. The CDR3 sequence is 16 residues long. The V segment lost 6 bases and the J segment 4 bases; nucleotides outside the gene matches: 14. The CDR3 DNA is TGTGCCAGCAGAGCACCCGCGGACAGGCCTGGCTATGGCTACACCTTC. It is translated as CASRAPADRPGYGYTF.

This clone was counted once. The rearrangement joins TRBV27 to TRBJ2-5; D may be TRBD2 (6 bases). This CDR3 is 17 amino acids long. The V gene's germline CDR1 is MNHEY and CDR2 SMNVEV (reference sequence). Trimming pared 6 bases from V and 5 bases from J, leaving 25 bases between. The CDR3 nucleotides read TGTGCCAGCAGCTCTGACTTGGGGTTTCGGGAGCGGGAGACCCAGTACTTC. Translating gives CASSSDLGFRERETQYF.

The chain has TRBV6-5 and TRBJ2-1; the D is unclear. The CDR3 sequence is 13 residues long. The germline V and J ends were trimmed by 4 bases and 3 bases, with 7 bases remaining between them. Germline CDR1 reads MNHEY; CDR2 reads SVGAGI. This CDR3 is CASSSYSYNEQFF. CDR3 bases: TGTGCCAGCAGTTCCTACAGCTACAATGAGCAGTTCTTC.

The chain employs TRBV6-5 and TRBJ1-5; a weak D match, TRBD1 (6 bases). The CDR3 runs to 15 residues. With 2 bases removed from V and 0 bases from J, the gap between germline ends came to 8 bases. CDR1 MNHEY and CDR2 SVGAGI come from the germline V gene. CDR3 amino acids: CASSYGGASNQPQHF. The DNA of the CDR3 is TGTGCCAGCAGTTACGGGGGGGCTAGCAATCAGCCCCAGCATTTT.

The chain carries TRBV28 and TRBJ1-6, with 9 bases identical to TRBD1. The CDR3 contains 15 residues. From germline, CDR1 is MDHEN and CDR2 SYDVKM. J was trimmed by 5 bases and V by 7 bases; bases with no gene match: 6. The CDR3 spells CASTETGGDNSPLHF. DNA for the CDR3: TGTGCCAGCACCGAAACAGGGGGCGATAATTCACCCCTCCACTTT.

This sequence joins TRBV27 and TRBJ2-5; 10 bases match TRBD2. V was clipped by 5 bases and J by 4 bases; unmatched bases: 10. Germline values: CDR1 MNHEY, CDR2 SMNVEV (reference sequence). The CDR3 contains 16 residues. CDR3: CASSLLSAGGRETQYF. The DNA for the CDR3 is TGTGCCAGCAGTCTCCTGTCAGCGGGGGGGAGAGAGACCCAGTACTTC.